These T cell receptor beta chains were read from a single sample in a study of response to subunit inactivated influenza vaccine. Each CDR3 protein is one row after TCRdb ran MiXCR on the RT-PCR reads. The table shows hundreds of thousands of distinct CDR3 sequences, with about 18% occurring only once. Sequencing used PBMCs from blood, obtained around 5 days after vaccination. The receptor set was obtained from a man aged 45-65 years who received an inactivated influenza vaccine. The CDR3 runs from the conserved cysteine through the conserved F or W. A D gene is named only where the DNA matches it firmly. Clone size, where shown, is once, few, many, or a class for clones that have expanded.

D gene: TRBD2
clone size: -
V gene: TRBV5-4
J gene: TRBJ2-7
CDR3 protein: CASRNSGASYEQYF
CDR3 DNA: TGTGCCAGCAGGAATAGCGGGGCTTCCTACGAGCAGTACTTC

D gene: TRBD1
clone size: few
V gene: TRBV5-6
J gene: TRBJ2-3
CDR3 protein: CASRRDRGADTQYF
CDR3 DNA: TGTGCCAGCAGGAGGGACAGGGGAGCAGATACGCAGTATTTT

D gene: TRBD2
clone size: few
V gene: TRBV9
J gene: TRBJ2-5
CDR3 protein: CASSAGPTSGQETQYF
CDR3 DNA: TGTGCCAGCAGCGCCGGCCCTACTAGCGGCCAAGAGACCCAGTACTTC

D gene: -
clone size: -
V gene: TRBV10-3
J gene: TRBJ2-1
CDR3 protein: CAISVDQYNNEQFF
CDR3 DNA: TGTGCCATCAGTGTCGACCAGTATAACAATGAGCAGTTCTTC

D gene: -
clone size: -
V gene: TRBV7-8
J gene: TRBJ1-1
CDR3 protein: CSSSLVGDTEAFF
CDR3 DNA: TGTTCCAGCAGCTTAGTGGGAGACACTGAAGCTTTCTTT

D gene: TRBD2
clone size: -
V gene: TRBV4-2
J gene: TRBJ2-7
CDR3 protein: CASSQPTSGGPREQYF
CDR3 DNA: TGTGCCAGCAGCCAACCCACCAGCGGGGGGCCACGCGAGCAGTACTTC

D gene: -
clone size: few
V gene: TRBV28
J gene: TRBJ1-1
CDR3 protein: CASIGLRNTEAFF
CDR3 DNA: TGTGCCAGCATTGGACTCCGGAACACTGAAGCTTTCTTT

D gene: -
clone size: few
V gene: TRBV5-1
J gene: TRBJ2-2
CDR3 protein: CASSGGTIANTGELFF
CDR3 DNA: TGCGCCAGCAGCGGGGGGACGATCGCGAACACCGGGGAGCTGTTTTTT

D gene: -
clone size: many
V gene: TRBV4-3
J gene: TRBJ1-6
CDR3 protein: CASSQDMSGRSPLHF
CDR3 DNA: TGCGCCAGCAGCCAAGATATGTCAGGGCGGTCACCCCTCCACTTT

D gene: -
clone size: many
V gene: TRBV12-3/TRBV12-4
J gene: TRBJ2-1
CDR3 protein: CASSYPHSYNEQFF
CDR3 DNA: TGTGCCAGCAGTTACCCACACTCCTACAATGAGCAGTTCTTC

D gene: TRBD1
clone size: -
V gene: TRBV20-1
J gene: TRBJ2-2
CDR3 protein: CSARRGQGIAGELFF
CDR3 DNA: TGCAGTGCTAGACGGGGACAGGGGATAGCCGGGGAGCTGTTTTTT

D gene: -
clone size: few
V gene: TRBV5-5
J gene: TRBJ2-1
CDR3 protein: CASSLVGQINYNEQFF
CDR3 DNA: TGTGCCAGCAGCTTGGTTGGCCAGATCAACTACAATGAGCAGTTCTTC

D gene: -
clone size: -
V gene: TRBV10-3
J gene: TRBJ2-3
CDR3 protein: CAIGGTTDTQYF
CDR3 DNA: TGTGCCATCGGGGGGACCACAGATACGCAGTATTTT

D gene: TRBD1
clone size: -
V gene: TRBV12-3/TRBV12-4
J gene: TRBJ2-3
CDR3 protein: CASSSPGTGENTDTQYF
CDR3 DNA: TGTGCCAGCAGTTCGCCCGGGACAGGGGAGAACACAGATACGCAGTATTTT

D gene: -
clone size: -
V gene: TRBV24-1
J gene: TRBJ2-1
CDR3 protein: CATSDFQGTSSGHQVF
CDR3 DNA: TGTGCCACCAGTGATTTTCAAGGAACATCCTCAGGGCACCAGGTCTTC

D gene: -
clone size: -
V gene: TRBV28
J gene: TRBJ1-5
CDR3 protein: CAAGRDQPQHF
CDR3 DNA: TGTGCCGCAGGACGGGACCAGCCCCAGCATTTT

D gene: -
clone size: -
V gene: TRBV4-3
J gene: TRBJ1-1
CDR3 protein: CASSQDLTLMNTEAFF
CDR3 DNA: TGCGCCAGCAGCCAAGATCTTACCCTAATGAACACTGAAGCTTTCTTT

D gene: -
clone size: -
V gene: TRBV19
J gene: TRBJ2-1
CDR3 protein: CASSIEGRGQRQFF
CDR3 DNA: TGTGCCAGTAGTATAGAAGGCCGAGGACAAAGGCAGTTCTTC